A single sample is the source of the 22 T cell receptor beta chains below, sequenced in a study of cytomegalovirus exposure and HLA in healthy donors (TCRdb year 2017). Libraries were constructed by the immunoSEQ multiplex PCR assay. For the multiplex PCR, a mixture combining 60 forward primers for TCR Vbeta segments and 13 reverse primers for TCR Jbeta segments was used. TCRdb took this table from immuneACCESS and kept in-frame rearrangements with V and J called. Such tables lack part of the clones; where checked against another copy, unresolved V genes explain under half of the gap, and the rest is unexplained. Recorded for this sample are more than 95,000 clones; 78% of them occurred a single time. Roughly 6.3% of the sample comes from the top ten. Sample: PBMCs. The receptors stem from a woman in her 40s in good health and CMV-seronegative.

This sequence joins TRBV27 and TRBJ2-5; 7 nucleotides match TRBD2. The J call could be wrong; TRBJ2-7 is a better fit for the DNA end. This CDR3 has 19 amino acids. In germline, CDR1 is MNHEY, CDR2 SMNVEV (reference sequence). CDR3: CASSLKTLAEWGSSYEQYF. CDR3 DNA sequence: TGTGCCAGCAGTTTAAAGACCCTAGCGGAGTGGGGATCCTCCTACGAGCAGTACTTC.

The chain links TRBV4-1 to TRBJ2-5; the D gene is possibly TRBD2 (6 bases). The tail of the sequence fits TRBJ2-7 better, so the J call may be wrong. Germline V gene sequence: CDR1 MGHRA, CDR2 YSYEKL. This CDR3 comprises 16 residues. The chain's CDR3 is CASSPVGGVPSYEQYF. As DNA, the CDR3 is TGCGCCAGCAGCCCCGTTGGCGGGGTGCCATCCTACGAGCAGTACTTC.

The chain uses TRBV4-2 and TRBJ2-2; TRBD2 matches at 9 bases. The CDR3 length is 17 residues. Germline V gene data show CDR1 as LGHNA and CDR2 as YNFKEQ. Unmatched junction bases numbered 6, after V lost 0 bases and J lost 4 bases. The CDR3 loop reads CASSQEVLAGGTGELFF. CDR3 bases: TGTGCCAGCAGCCAAGAGGTACTAGCGGGTGGCACCGGGGAGCTGTTTTTT.

The chain carries TRBV25-1 and TRBJ2-7; TRBD1 matches at 12 bases. This CDR3 has 16 residues. Germline V gene data show CDR1 as MGHDK and CDR2 as SYGVNS. Germline trimming cut 1 base from V and 3 bases from J; bases unmatched to any gene: 4. The CDR3 loop is CASSEWGTGGDYEQYF. CDR3 nucleotides: TGTGCCAGCAGTGAATGGGGGACAGGGGGCGACTACGAGCAGTACTTC.

This chain uses TRBV28 with TRBJ2-5; TRBD1 aligns across 7 bases. The V and J ends lost 6 bases and 6 bases, in that order; junction bases with no gene match: 10. Germline loops: CDR1 MDHEN, CDR2 SYDVKM. The CDR3 has 14 amino acids. The CDR3 DNA reads TGTGCCAGCAGCCGCTGGGACAGTCGAAAGACCCAGTACTTC. It translates to CASSRWDSRKTQYF.

V and J are TRBV27 and TRBJ1-2, with 12 nucleotides matching TRBD1. Trimming removed 11 bases from V and 4 bases from J; junction bases left unmatched: 8. Looked up from germline, CDR1 is MNHEY and CDR2 is SMNVEV (reference sequence). This CDR3 is built from 14 residues. CDR3 nucleotide sequence: TGTGCCGGAACCCCGGGACAGGGGGCCTATGGCTACACCTTC. Protein sequence: CAGTPGQGAYGYTF.

The V gene is TRBV16, the J gene TRBJ2-2, with a possible D match to TRBD1 (6 bases). CDR1 is KGHSY and CDR2 is FQNENV in the germline V gene. This CDR3 is 16 amino acids long. The V and J ends lost 2 bases and 1 base respectively, with 11 bases between them. The CDR3 nucleotides are TGTGCCAGCAGCCAAAGGAACAGGGAGAACACCGGGGAGCTGTTTTTT. It encodes CASSQRNRENTGELFF. Combining the CDR3 with reference TRBV16 and TRBJ2-2 gives the whole variable domain GEEVAQTPKHLVRGEGQKAKLYCAPIKGHSYVFWYQQVLKNEFKFLISFQNENVFDETGMPKERFSAKCLPNSPCSLEIQATKLEDSAVYFCASSQRNRENTGELFFGEGSRLTVL.

The chain carries TRBV7-2 and TRBJ2-3, with TRBD2 matching 12 bases. With V trimmed by 6 bases and J by 5 bases, 3 bases remained unmatched. From germline, CDR1 is SGHTA and CDR2 FQGNSA. This CDR3 is built from 14 residues. Written as DNA, the CDR3 is TGTGCCAGCAGGGCGGGACTAGCGGGAGATACGCAGTATTTT. Translating gives CASRAGLAGDTQYF.

V usage is TRBV6-1 and J usage is TRBJ2-1, with TRBD1 matching 8 bases. Germline CDR1 MNHNS, CDR2 SASEGT. V shed 1 base and J 4 bases; nucleotides not matched to a gene: 12. This CDR3 has 18 amino acids. The CDR3 bases are TGTGCCAGCAGTGAAGAGGGGGCGGGACAGGCGGCTTACAATGAGCAGTTCTTC. This codes for CASSEEGAGQAAYNEQFF.

This sequence joins TRBV19 and TRBJ2-5; 11 bases align to TRBD1. Unmatched junction bases numbered 4, after V lost 3 bases and J lost 4 bases. The CDR3 sequence is 15 residues long. The germline V gene encodes CDR1 LNHDA and CDR2 SQIVND (reference sequence). The CDR3 bases are TGTGCCAGTAGTATGGGGACAGGGGGACGAGAGACCCAGTACTTC. This encodes CASSMGTGGRETQYF.

This rearrangement joins TRBV5-1 to TRBJ1-3; D is unclear. Trimming removed 0 bases from V and 2 bases from J, with 9 bases in between. This CDR3 is built from 15 residues. Germline V lookup: CDR1 SGHRS, CDR2 YFSETQ. The CDR3 loop is CASSLDYGTGNTIYF. CDR3 nucleotides: TGCGCCAGCAGCTTGGATTACGGGACTGGAAACACCATATATTTT.

V gene TRBV28 combines with J gene TRBJ2-3; D may be TRBD1 (6 bases). Trimming took off 2 bases at V and 2 bases at J, with 11 bases between the two ends. Germline CDR1 is MDHEN and CDR2 is SYDVKM. The CDR3 has 15 residues. The CDR3 nucleotides are TGTGCCAGCAGTTTAGAGGGACACAACACAGATACGCAGTATTTT. This gives the protein CASSLEGHNTDTQYF. Together with reference TRBV28 and TRBJ2-3, the CDR3 gives the full variable domain: DVKVTQSSRYLVKRTGEKVFLECVQDMDHENMFWYRQDPGLGLRLIYFSYDVKMKEKGDIPEGYSVSREKKERFSLILESASTNQTSMYLCASSLEGHNTDTQYFGPGTRLTVL.

On this clone: This same CDR3 is encoded by further DNA sequences in the sample. The J gene is TRBJ2-5, the V gene TRBV6-1, with 8 bases that match TRBD1. There are 14 residues in the CDR3. With V trimmed by 3 bases and J by 1 base, 1 base remained unmatched. Germline V gene data show CDR1 as MNHNS and CDR2 as SASEGT. This CDR3 reads CASSEGQVQETQYF. The CDR3 DNA follows: TGTGCCAGCAGTGAGGGACAGGTCCAAGAGACCCAGTACTTC.

The V gene is TRBV2, the J gene TRBJ2-5, with a weak D call TRBD2 (6 bases). Germline V gene data show CDR1 as SNHLY and CDR2 as FYNNEI. Trimming pared 3 bases from V and 4 bases from J, leaving 6 bases between. The CDR3 runs 12 residues. CDR3 nucleotide sequence: TGTGCCAGCAGTGAGGAGGGAGAGACCCAGTACTTC. The encoded protein is CASSEEGETQYF.

This rearrangement joins TRBV28 to TRBJ2-7; TRBD1 is a possible D gene (5 bases). CDR1 MDHEN and CDR2 SYDVKM come from the germline V gene. Trimming removed 5 bases from V and 3 bases from J, with 17 bases in between. The CDR3 totals 15 residues. Written as DNA, the CDR3 is TGTGCCAGCAGTACCGCTACAGGCGGAAACTACGAGCAGTACTTC. Translated, it gives CASSTATGGNYEQYF. Together with reference TRBV28 and TRBJ2-7, the CDR3 gives the full variable domain: DVKVTQSSRYLVKRTGEKVFLECVQDMDHENMFWYRQDPGLGLRLIYFSYDVKMKEKGDIPEGYSVSREKKERFSLILESASTNQTSMYLCASSTATGGNYEQYFGPGTRLTVT.

The chain has TRBV21-1 and TRBJ2-5; TRBD2, the D gene given by the table, was not confirmed from the DNA. TRBV21-1 is labeled a pseudogene. This CDR3 is 21 amino acids long. The CDR3 nucleotides are TGTGCCAGCAGCAAAAGGCGGGTCGAAGGCGAATGGGCCCTATTGAGAGAGACCCAGTACTTC. It is translated as CASSKRRVEGEWALLRETQYF.

The chain couples TRBV6-4 to TRBJ1-4; D uncertain. Germline values: CDR1 MRHNA, CDR2 SNTAGT. The CDR3 consists of 12 residues. Trimming cost V 3 bases and J 7 bases, with 6 bases left between them. The CDR3, as DNA: TGTGCCAGCAGTGATTACGGTGAAAAACTGTTTTTT. This translates into CASSDYGEKLFF.

The rearrangement joins TRBV6-6 to TRBJ1-2, with 8 positions matching TRBD1. The CDR3 has 16 amino acids. Losses at the gene ends were 6 bases for V and 0 bases for J; bases not matched to a gene: 9. Germline CDR1 reads MNHNY; CDR2 reads SVGAGI (reference sequence). The CDR3 sequence: CASSQRQGTSNYGYTF. CDR3 DNA sequence: TGTGCCAGCAGCCAACGACAGGGGACCTCTAACTATGGCTACACCTTC.

This clone was seen once. This sequence joins TRBV5-1 and TRBJ2-3, with a possible D match to TRBD2 (6 bases). V was clipped by 5 bases and J by 1 base, with 11 bases between them. The CDR3 sequence is 14 residues long. From germline, CDR1 is SGHRS and CDR2 YFSETQ. The CDR3 coding sequence is TGCGCCAGCAGATCGGGAGTGGGCACAGATACGCAGTATTTT. As protein: CASRSGVGTDTQYF.

V is TRBV7-3 and J is TRBJ2-2; perhaps TRBD2 as D (6 bases). Per germline, CDR1 SGHTA and CDR2 FQGTGA. The V and J ends lost 4 bases and 4 bases respectively, with 10 bases between them. The CDR3 runs to 14 residues. The CDR3 region is CASSYLGGTGELFF. In DNA form, the CDR3 reads TGTGCCAGCAGCTACCTCGGGGGCACCGGGGAGCTGTTTTTT.

The V and J genes are TRBV5-5 and TRBJ1-1, with D perhaps matching TRBD1 (6 bases). Deletions cut 3 bases from V and 4 bases from J, with 19 bases between. The CDR3 contains 16 residues. In germline, CDR1 is SGHKS, CDR2 YYEKEE (reference sequence). The CDR3 nucleotides are TGTGCCAGCAGCTGGGATGGGGGGGCCCAGGGCACTGAAGCTTTCTTT. Its protein is CASSWDGGAQGTEAFF.

This clone was counted only a few times. The chain has TRBV28 and TRBJ2-1; 7 nucleotides match TRBD1. The CDR3 spans 12 residues. In germline, CDR1 is MDHEN, CDR2 SYDVKM. Written as DNA, the CDR3 is TGTGCTACCGGGACAGAGGGGCGAGAGCAGTTCTTC. Translated: CATGTEGREQFF.